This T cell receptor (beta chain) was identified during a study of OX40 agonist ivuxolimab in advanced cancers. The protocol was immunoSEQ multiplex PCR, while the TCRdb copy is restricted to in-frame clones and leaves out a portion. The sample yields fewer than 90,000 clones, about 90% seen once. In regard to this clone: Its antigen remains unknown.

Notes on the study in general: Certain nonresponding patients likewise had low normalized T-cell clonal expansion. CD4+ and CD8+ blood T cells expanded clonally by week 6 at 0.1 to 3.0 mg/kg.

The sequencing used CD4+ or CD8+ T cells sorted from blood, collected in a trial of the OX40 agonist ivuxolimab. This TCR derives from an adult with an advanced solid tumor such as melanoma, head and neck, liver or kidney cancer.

CDR3 coding DNA: TGTGCCAGCAGTGAGTGGGGGGTTAAGGACGAGCAGTACTTC. Translation gives CASSEWGVKDEQYF. The rearrangement links TRBV2 to TRBJ2-7, with D perhaps matching TRBD2 (6 bases). CDR3 length: 14 amino acids. Trimming pared 3 bases from V and 5 bases from J, leaving 14 bases between. The V gene's germline CDR1 is SNHLY and CDR2 FYNNEI.